A selection of T cell receptor beta chains follows, all from one sample in a study of identical twins. TCRdb re-analysed the 5' RACE reads in MiXCR, keeping a single row per CDR3 protein. This table has about 190,000 distinct CDR3 sequences, about 15% appearing once. Another study also made use of these data, one on T cells expressing NK-cell markers.

The specimen was CD8+ T cells sorted from blood. The receptors come from a woman aged 18-30 years in good health. Both conserved end residues are part of each CDR3. A D gene is named only where the DNA matches it firmly. For some rows the clone size is stated as once, few or many, or as a class when expanded; others skip it.

V	J	size	D	DNA	CDR3
TRBV5-6	TRBJ2-7	NA	NA	TGTGCCAGCAGCTTTCCGACGGCCTACGAGCAGTACTTC	CASSFPTAYEQYF
TRBV7-9	TRBJ2-7	NA	NA	TGTGCCAGCAGCTTAGTGGGCGGGGCCGCCTACGAGCAGTACTTC	CASSLVGGAAYEQYF
TRBV6-5	TRBJ1-3	few	NA	TGTGCCAGCAGAGATGGGGGAAACACCATATATTTT	CASRDGGNTIYF
TRBV7-9	TRBJ2-7	once	TRBD1	TGTGCCAGCAGCTTAGTTCCGACAGGGGGGACATACGAGCAGTACTTC	CASSLVPTGGTYEQYF
TRBV20-1	TRBJ2-1	NA	NA	TGCAGTGCTAGTCCTGGCACCAGCTCCTACAATGAGCAGTTCTTC	CSASPGTSSYNEQFF
TRBV12-3/TRBV12-4	TRBJ2-5	many	TRBD2	TGTGCCAGCAGTTTGGCGGGGGGCCAAGAGACCCAGTACTTC	CASSLAGGQETQYF
TRBV6-5	TRBJ2-5	NA	TRBD1	TGTGCCAGCAGTTTTGTAGGGGGCAATCAAGAGACCCAGTACTTC	CASSFVGGNQETQYF
TRBV15	TRBJ2-3	NA	NA	TGTGCCACCAGCAGAGATTCGGTAGCCACAGATACGCAGTATTTT	CATSRDSVATDTQYF
TRBV7-9	TRBJ1-2	few	NA	TGTGCCAGCAGCTTAGCGATGGCAGGCTATGGCTACACCTTC	CASSLAMAGYGYTF
TRBV15	TRBJ2-1	few	TRBD2	TGTGCCACCAGCAGAGATCCCCCCCTACTAGCGGGAGTTGGGAATGAGCAGTTCTTC	CATSRDPPLLAGVGNEQFF
TRBV19	TRBJ2-1	NA	NA	TGTGCCAGTAGTATGGGGGGCCCCTACAATGAGCAGTTCTTC	CASSMGGPYNEQFF
TRBV7-9	TRBJ2-1	NA	NA	TGTGCCAGCAGCTTAGTAGGCGGGCGTGAGCAGTTCTTC	CASSLVGGREQFF
TRBV7-9	TRBJ1-5	many	NA	TGTGCCAGCAGCTTTGTAGGGGGGGGAGGCAATCAGCCCCAGCATTTT	CASSFVGGGGNQPQHF
TRBV2	TRBJ2-7	NA	NA	TGTGCCAGCAGTGAAGCGGACGAGCAGTACTTC	CASSEADEQYF
TRBV4-3	TRBJ2-1	few	TRBD2	TGCGCCAGCAGCCCGGCGGGAGACGGTGATGAGCAGTTCTTC	CASSPAGDGDEQFF
TRBV10-1	TRBJ2-7	few	NA	TGCGCCAGCAGTGAGTCGGCTTTCTACGAGCAGTACTTC	CASSESAFYEQYF
TRBV12-3/TRBV12-4	TRBJ2-1	NA	TRBD2	TGTGCCAGCAGTCCACTAGCGGGGCAAGGTGAGCAGTTCTTC	CASSPLAGQGEQFF